Listed below are T cell receptor beta chains from one sample, sequenced in a study of regulatory T cells in long-lasting Graves disease. TCRdb called the multiplex PCR reads again in MiXCR, with one record for every CDR3 protein. This sample yields 680,000 or so distinct CDR3 sequences, of which under 20% are seen a single time; around a sixth belongs to the top ten. These records were also assigned to another study, of T cells in Graves' hyperthyroidism and ophthalmopathy.

The sequencing used peripheral blood mononuclear cells (PBMCs), collected at new diagnosis, from a patient treated with antithyroid drugs. The receptors were sampled from a woman in her twenties or thirties with Graves disease. CDR3s include the opening cysteine and the closing phenylalanine or tryptophan. The D gene is left open where the match is weak. The size field is filled for only some rows; it gives once, few, many or a size class.

TGTGCCAGCAGCTATTGGCCTAGCGGGGCCACTAGCACAGATACGCAGTATTTT	CASSYWPSGATSTDTQYF	TRBV7-9	TRBJ2-3	many	TRBD2
TGTGCCAGCAGCCCCTCGAGGGGAAGGGGTCAACAAGAGACCCAGTACTTC	CASSPSRGRGQQETQYF	TRBV12-3/TRBV12-4	TRBJ2-5	few	-
TGTGCCAGCGGGGCCGGCGTTTGGTCAGGCGGTAATGAAAAACTGTTTTTT	CASGAGVWSGGNEKLFF	TRBV28	TRBJ1-4	few	-
TGTGCCAGCAGTCCCCAACACTTGGAGCTGTTTTTT	CASSPQHLELFF	TRBV25-1	TRBJ2-2	few	-
TGCAGTGTTCGTGGGGTCGCCCTTAGCAATCAGCCCCAGCATTTT	CSVRGVALSNQPQHF	TRBV20-1	TRBJ1-5	many	-
TGTGCCAGCAGCCAACGTCCGGGACTAGCGGGAGTTGGTGACACCGGGGAGCTGTTTTTT	CASSQRPGLAGVGDTGELFF	TRBV7-2	TRBJ2-2	few	TRBD2
TGTGCCAGCAGCTTAATGGTCGGGCAAAGCACTGAAGCTTTCTTT	CASSLMVGQSTEAFF	TRBV7-8	TRBJ1-1	-	-
TGCAGCGTTGAAGAGTCTTCTTTTCAGGGAGGGCACTACGAGCAGTACTTC	CSVEESSFQGGHYEQYF	TRBV29-1	TRBJ2-7	few	TRBD2
TGTGCCAGCAGCCGGCCCCGGCCAGGTGAGCAGTTCTTC	CASSRPRPGEQFF	TRBV11-1	TRBJ2-1	many	-
TGTGCCAGCAGTGAAGCGAGGATGAGAGGAGCTTTCTTT	CASSEARMRGAFF	TRBV6-1	TRBJ1-1	many	-
TGCAGTGCTAGACAGGGAACAAAACCTCCCTACGAGCAGTACTTC	CSARQGTKPPYEQYF	TRBV20-1	TRBJ2-7	once	-
TGCGCCAGCAGCCAAGAAACTAGCGGGAGAAGAAACGAGCAGTACTTC	CASSQETSGRRNEQYF	TRBV4-1	TRBJ2-7	-	TRBD2
TGTGCCAGCAGCCTGGACATTAACTATGGCTACACCTTC	CASSLDINYGYTF	TRBV7-8	TRBJ1-2	many	-
TGTGCCAGCAGTTCAGGGTTTAAGGCAGATACGCAGTATTTT	CASSSGFKADTQYF	TRBV27	TRBJ2-3	many	-
TGTGCCAGCAGTTCCGGGGGACAGAACTACAATGAGCAGTTCTTC	CASSSGGQNYNEQFF	TRBV28	TRBJ2-1	many	-